The entry below gives a single T cell receptor (beta chain) sequence along with its context. Its target is unknown. A read error may produce the germline difference seen at one junction end. This entry comes from a study of cytomegalovirus exposure and HLA in healthy donors. The CDR3 consists of 13 residues. The germline V gene encodes CDR1 SGHRS and CDR2 YFSETQ. Healthy bone marrow donors formed the donor group. At the time of sampling, donors were nominally healthy, though unrecorded immune exposures were likely. Study-level points and caveats: Most TCR beta V segments were productive about 87% or about 30% of the time in an earlier analysis. TCR beta V- and J-gene trimming was later associated with a missense DCLRE1C variant.

PCR primers comprised 60 Vbeta and 13 Jbeta primers. The data were produced by immunoSEQ multiplex PCR, yet TCRdb's version contains in-frame clones alone and is incomplete. The table lists about 200,000 clones. The receptor was derived from a girl aged 2 to 9 in good health and CMV-seropositive. Sequenced material: PBMCs. This chain connects TRBV5-1 to TRBJ1-2, with no clear D. The CDR3, as DNA: TGCGCCAGCAGCTCACCCACTCAGACGAACGGAGGCTTC. Residues: CASSSPTQTNGGF.